This entry describes one TCR beta chain. What this receptor recognizes is not known. No qualities accompany the bases; no much larger clone lies one base away. The CDR3 runs 15 residues from the cysteine to the phenylalanine. Only CDR3 DNA remains: 45 bases, in frame from the first base. CDR1 and CDR2, per the germline V gene, are KGHSH and LQKENI. V has 6 bases trimmed and J has 9 bases trimmed; junction bases matching no gene number 10. Immunologically healthy infants undergoing open corrective cardiac surgery for congenital heart defects in Finland were used as donors. For four of the eight donors, a small about 0.5-1 mL aliquot of peripheral blood was collected during surgery. Instead of starting from a fixed cell number, genomic DNA extraction from blood samples used all available leukocytes. ACK lysis buffer was used to remove erythrocytes from blood, and the leukocytes were stored at -70 degrees C as pellets. Genomic DNA was extracted from frozen cell pellets with a QIAsymphony instrument.

This record comes from a study of human thymus T cells (dated by TCRdb to 2020 to 2022). For context, the study as a whole: The study described the TCR alpha and beta repertoires in under ten infant thymus samples and a few matching peripheral blood samples. Donor ages ranging from about 7 to 250 days were recorded, and 5 or 6 male and a couple of female infants were included in the cohort. The research as a whole found: On average, around 780,000 unique TCRB clonotypes were obtained from thymus samples, compared with 70,000 to 90,000 from blood samples. Biased V and J gene segment usage appeared to be present in both thymic and peripheral blood repertoires.

Using the immunoSEQ multiplex PCR assay, the TCRB and TCRAD loci were amplified from a standardized quantity of quality-controlled genomic DNA. Amplicons spanned the V(D)J region at a length sufficient to cover the CDR3 and identify V and J genes. The commercial immunoSEQ service was used to sequence amplicons on an Illumina platform. The source study handled its data this way. Primer bias and sequencing errors were corrected as previously described, and TCRAD and TCRB definitions were based on the IMGT database. Analysis of the repertoires was done with immunoSEQ Analyzer 3.0 and VDJTools and included basic statistics, V/J segment usage, diversity estimates, rarefaction and pairwise overlap. Chao1, ChaoE, Efron-Thisted, Shannon and inverse Simpson indices were used to estimate diversity, which was also estimated on datasets down-sampled to the smallest sample. Repertoire overlap was determined by strict matching of CDR3 nucleotide sequence, V gene and J gene, and Jaccard-based multidimensional scaling clustering was applied. What TCRdb holds here is the immuneACCESS table cut down to in-frame rearrangements. Part of the clones is not present; checked against another copy, under half of the missing clones reflect an unresolved V gene, and the others are unexplained. V, J and clone size were drawn from that table, and D and trimming were deduced from the DNA. Recorded for this sample are approximately 46,000 clones; over 90% of them occurred a single time. Roughly 0.16% of the sample rests with the top ten.

Sequencing was done on a sample of blood. The chain links TRBV18 with TRBJ1-6, and 8 junction bases match TRBD1. The clonotype originates from a girl in the first two years of life with a congenital heart defect but otherwise immunologically healthy. The CDR3 region has the sequence CASSPTGGASSPLHF. The DNA sequence is given as TGTGCCAGCTCTCCTACAGGGGGAGCGAGTTCACCCCTCCACTTT.